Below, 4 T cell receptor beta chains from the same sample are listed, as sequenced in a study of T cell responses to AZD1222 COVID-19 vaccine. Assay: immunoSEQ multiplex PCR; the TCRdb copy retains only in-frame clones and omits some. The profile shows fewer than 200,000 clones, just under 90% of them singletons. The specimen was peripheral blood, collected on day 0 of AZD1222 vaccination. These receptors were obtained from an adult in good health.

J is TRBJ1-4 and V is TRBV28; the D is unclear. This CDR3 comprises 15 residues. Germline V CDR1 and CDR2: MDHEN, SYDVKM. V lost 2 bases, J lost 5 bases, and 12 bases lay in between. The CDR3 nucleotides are TGTGCCAGCAGTTTAAGGGCGGATACGAATGAAAAACTGTTTTTT. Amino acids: CASSLRADTNEKLFF.

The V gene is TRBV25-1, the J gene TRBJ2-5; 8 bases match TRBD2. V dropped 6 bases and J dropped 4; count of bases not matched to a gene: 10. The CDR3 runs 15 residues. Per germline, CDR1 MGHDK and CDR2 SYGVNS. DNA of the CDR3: TGTGCCAGCAGCGAGCTGATAGCGGGAAGAGAGACCCAGTACTTC. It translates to CASSELIAGRETQYF.

The CDR3 bases are TGTGCCAGCAGCCAAAGTAACTATGGCTACACCTTC. Amino acids: CASSQSNYGYTF. The rearrangement links TRBV6-6 to TRBJ1-2; D remains ambiguous. The germline gives CDR1 MNHNY, CDR2 SVGAGI (reference sequence). This CDR3 is 12 amino acids long. V lost 6 bases to trimming and J lost 1 base, with 6 bases between them.

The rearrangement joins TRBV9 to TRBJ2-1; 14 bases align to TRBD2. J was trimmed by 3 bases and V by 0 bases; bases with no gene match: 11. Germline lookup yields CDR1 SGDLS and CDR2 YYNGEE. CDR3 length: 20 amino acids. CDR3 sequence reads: CASSVVGEGLAGAVYNEQFF. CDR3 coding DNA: TGTGCCAGCAGCGTAGTGGGGGAGGGACTAGCGGGAGCTGTCTACAATGAGCAGTTCTTC. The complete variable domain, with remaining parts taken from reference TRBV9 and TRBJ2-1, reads DSGVTQTPKHLITATGQRVTLRCSPRSGDLSVYWYQQSLDQGLQFLIQYYNGEERAKGNILERFSAQQFPDLHSELNLSSLELGDSALYFCASSVVGEGLAGAVYNEQFFGPGTRLTVL.